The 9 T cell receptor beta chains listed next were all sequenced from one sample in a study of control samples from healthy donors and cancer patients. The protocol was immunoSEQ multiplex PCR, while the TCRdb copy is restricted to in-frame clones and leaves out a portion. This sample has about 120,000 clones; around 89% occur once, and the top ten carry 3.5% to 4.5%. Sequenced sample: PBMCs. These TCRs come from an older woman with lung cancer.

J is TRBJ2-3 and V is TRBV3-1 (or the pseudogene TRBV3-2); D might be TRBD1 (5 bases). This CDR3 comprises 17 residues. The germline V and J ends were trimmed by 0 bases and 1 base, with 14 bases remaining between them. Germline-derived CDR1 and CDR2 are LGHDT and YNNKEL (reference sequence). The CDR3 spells CASSQEWTTGGTDTQYF. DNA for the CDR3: TGTGCCAGCAGCCAAGAGTGGACCACAGGAGGCACAGATACGCAGTATTTT.

CDR3 loop: CASSTTGEQDTQYF. CDR3 coding DNA: TGTGCCAGCAGTACCACAGGGGAGCAAGATACGCAGTATTTT. The chain recombines TRBV28 with TRBJ2-3; TRBD1 agrees at 7 bases. CDR3 size: 14 residues. Trimming cost V 5 bases and J 5 bases; bases outside gene matches: 7. Germline values: CDR1 MDHEN, CDR2 SYDVKM. The whole variable domain, filled in from reference TRBV28 and TRBJ2-3, reads DVKVTQSSRYLVKRTGEKVFLECVQDMDHENMFWYRQDPGLGLRLIYFSYDVKMKEKGDIPEGYSVSREKKERFSLILESASTNQTSMYLCASSTTGEQDTQYFGPGTRLTVL.

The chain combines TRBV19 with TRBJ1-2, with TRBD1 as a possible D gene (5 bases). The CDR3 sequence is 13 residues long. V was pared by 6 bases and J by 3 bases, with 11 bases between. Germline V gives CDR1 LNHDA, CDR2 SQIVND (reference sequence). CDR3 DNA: TGTGCCAGTAGCGGGGACTACTACTATGGCTACACCTTC. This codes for CASSGDYYYGYTF.

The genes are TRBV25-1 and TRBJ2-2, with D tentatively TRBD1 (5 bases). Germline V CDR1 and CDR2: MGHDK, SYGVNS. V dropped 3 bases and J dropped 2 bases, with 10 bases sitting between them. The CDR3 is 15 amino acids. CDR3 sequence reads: CASSDWGLNTGELFF. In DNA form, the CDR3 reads TGTGCCAGCAGTGATTGGGGCCTCAACACCGGGGAGCTGTTTTTT. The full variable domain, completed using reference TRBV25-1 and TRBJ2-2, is EADIYQTPRYLVIGTGKKITLECSQTMGHDKMYWYQQDPGMELHLIHYSYGVNSTEKGDLSSESTVSRIRTEHFPLTLESARPSHTSQYLCASSDWGLNTGELFFGEGSRLTVL.

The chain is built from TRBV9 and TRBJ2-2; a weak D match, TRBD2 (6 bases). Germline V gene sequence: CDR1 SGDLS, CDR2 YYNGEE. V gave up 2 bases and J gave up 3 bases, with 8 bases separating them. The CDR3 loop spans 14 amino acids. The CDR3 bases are TGTGCCAGCAGCGTCACGGGGGACACCGGGGAGCTGTTTTTT. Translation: CASSVTGDTGELFF.

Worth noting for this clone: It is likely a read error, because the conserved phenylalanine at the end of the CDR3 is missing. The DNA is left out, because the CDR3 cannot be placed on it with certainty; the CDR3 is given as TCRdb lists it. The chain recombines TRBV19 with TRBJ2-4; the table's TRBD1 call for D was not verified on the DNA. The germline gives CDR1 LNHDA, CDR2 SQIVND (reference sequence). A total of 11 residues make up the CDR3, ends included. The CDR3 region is CASITGTGDTL.

CDR3 region: CASSYSGNGYTF. Written as DNA, the CDR3 is TGTGCCAGCAGTTACTCGGGTAATGGCTACACCTTC. V usage is TRBV6-2 or TRBV6-3 and J usage is TRBJ1-2; D is ambiguous. The V gene lost 0 bases and the J gene lost 6 bases, with 5 bases spanning the gap. The CDR3 covers 12 residues. In germline, CDR1 is MNHEY, CDR2 SVGEGT.

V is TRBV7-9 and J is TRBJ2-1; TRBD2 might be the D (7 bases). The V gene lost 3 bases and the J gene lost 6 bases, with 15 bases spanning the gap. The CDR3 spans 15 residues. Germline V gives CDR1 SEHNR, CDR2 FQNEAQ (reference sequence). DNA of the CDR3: TGTGCCAGCAGCTTGCGCGGGGGCGCGGGCAATGAGCAGTTCTTC. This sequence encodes CASSLRGGAGNEQFF. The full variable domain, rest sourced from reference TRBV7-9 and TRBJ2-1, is DTGVSQNPRHKITKRGQNVTFRCDPISEHNRLYWYRQTLGQGPEFLTYFQNEAQLEKSRLLSDRFSAERPKGSFSTLEIQRTEQGDSAMYLCASSLRGGAGNEQFFGPGTRLTVL.

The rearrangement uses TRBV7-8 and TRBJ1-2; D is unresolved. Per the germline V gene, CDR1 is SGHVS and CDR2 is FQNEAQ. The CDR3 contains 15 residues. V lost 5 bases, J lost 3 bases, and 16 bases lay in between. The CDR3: CASSPTLGLDYGYTF. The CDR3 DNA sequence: TGTGCCAGCAGCCCTACTTTAGGGCTGGACTATGGCTACACCTTC. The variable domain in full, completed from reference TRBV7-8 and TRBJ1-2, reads GAGVSQSPRYKVAKRGQDVALRCDPISGHVSLFWYQQALGQGPEFLTYFQNEAQLDKSGLPSDRFFAERPEGSVSTLKIQRTQQEDSAVYLCASSPTLGLDYGYTFGSGTRLTVV.